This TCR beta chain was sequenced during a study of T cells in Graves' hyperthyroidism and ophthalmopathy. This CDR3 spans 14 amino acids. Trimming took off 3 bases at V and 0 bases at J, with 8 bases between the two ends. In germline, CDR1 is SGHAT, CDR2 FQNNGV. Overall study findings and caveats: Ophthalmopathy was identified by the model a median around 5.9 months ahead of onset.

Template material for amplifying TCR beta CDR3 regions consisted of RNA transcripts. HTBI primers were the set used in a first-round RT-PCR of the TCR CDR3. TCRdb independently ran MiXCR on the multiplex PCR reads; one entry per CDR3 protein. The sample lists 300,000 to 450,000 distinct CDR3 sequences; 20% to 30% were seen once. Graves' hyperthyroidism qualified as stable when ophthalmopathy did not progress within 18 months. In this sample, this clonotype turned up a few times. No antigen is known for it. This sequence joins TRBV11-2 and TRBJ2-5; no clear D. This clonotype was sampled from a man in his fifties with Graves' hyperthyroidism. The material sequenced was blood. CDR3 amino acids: CASSFSRNQETQYF. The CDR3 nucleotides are TGTGCCAGCAGCTTCTCACGGAACCAAGAGACCCAGTACTTC.